These T cell receptor beta chains were read from a single sample in a study of blood T cell repertoires in COVID-19. Measured with immunoSEQ multiplex PCR; TCRdb has only the in-frame clones, and not every one. The sample holds 70,000 to 80,000 clones; around 85% are singletons and the top ten take less than 15%. The sequenced material came from peripheral blood. All receptors derive from a human donor in a cohort sampled during active COVID-19. The CDR3 runs from the conserved cysteine through the conserved F or W. Fields, in order: D gene, clone size, V gene, J gene, CDR3 DNA, CDR3 protein. A D gene is named only where the DNA matches it firmly. Not every row has a clone size; where given, it reads once, few, many or a size class.

D gene: TRBD2; clone size: once; V gene: TRBV14; J gene: TRBJ2-3; CDR3 DNA: TGTGCCAGCAGGATATCGGGGGGGCCAGATACGCAGTATTTT; CDR3 protein: CASRISGGPDTQYF
D gene: NA; clone size: NA; V gene: TRBV5-1; J gene: TRBJ2-5; CDR3 DNA: TGCGCCAGCAGTCTGGACGGGGTCCAAGAGACCCAGTACTTC; CDR3 protein: CASSLDGVQETQYF
D gene: NA; clone size: NA; V gene: TRBV7-9; J gene: TRBJ1-2; CDR3 DNA: TGTGCCAGCAGCTTAGATCCCTCAGAGCGGCGTGGCTACACCTTC; CDR3 protein: CASSLDPSERRGYTF
D gene: TRBD2; clone size: NA; V gene: TRBV10-3; J gene: TRBJ2-5; CDR3 DNA: TGTGCCATCAGTGGGACTAGCGGACAAGAGACCCAGTACTTC; CDR3 protein: CAISGTSGQETQYF
D gene: TRBD2; clone size: once; V gene: TRBV7-8; J gene: TRBJ2-1; CDR3 DNA: TGTGCCAGCAGCTTAGCGGGGAGGGGGACTAGACACAATGAGCAGTTCTTC; CDR3 protein: CASSLAGRGTRHNEQFF
D gene: TRBD1; clone size: NA; V gene: TRBV19; J gene: TRBJ1-2; CDR3 DNA: TGTGCCAGTAGTATGGAAGGGACAGCGTATTCTAACTATGGCTACACCTTC; CDR3 protein: CASSMEGTAYSNYGYTF
D gene: TRBD2; clone size: NA; V gene: TRBV7-2; J gene: TRBJ2-3; CDR3 DNA: TGTGCCAGCAGCTCCTGGGGTAGCGGGGCTACAGATACGCAGTATTTT; CDR3 protein: CASSSWGSGATDTQYF
D gene: NA; clone size: NA; V gene: TRBV3-1/TRBV3-2; J gene: TRBJ2-7; CDR3 DNA: TGTGCCAGCAGCCAAGGAGGCACGGACTACGAGCAGTACTTC; CDR3 protein: CASSQGGTDYEQYF
D gene: NA; clone size: NA; V gene: TRBV5-8; J gene: TRBJ2-5; CDR3 DNA: TGTGCCAGCAAAGGGCGGGGCAATTCAAGGCAGACCCAGTACTTC; CDR3 protein: CASKGRGNSRQTQYF
D gene: TRBD1; clone size: NA; V gene: TRBV11-2; J gene: TRBJ1-3; CDR3 DNA: TGTGCCAGCAGCTTGACAGGGGCCGCGCACTACTCTGGAAACACCATATATTTT; CDR3 protein: CASSLTGAAHYSGNTIYF
D gene: TRBD2; clone size: NA; V gene: TRBV11-2; J gene: TRBJ2-5; CDR3 DNA: TGTGCCAGCAGCTTAGAGAGGGCGGCCACCGGAGCGGGGGCCCAGTACTTC; CDR3 protein: CASSLERAATGAGAQYF
D gene: NA; clone size: NA; V gene: TRBV7-8; J gene: TRBJ1-1; CDR3 DNA: TGTGCCAGCAGCTCGACAGCAAGTGAAGCTTTCTTT; CDR3 protein: CASSSTASEAFF
D gene: NA; clone size: NA; V gene: TRBV6-5; J gene: TRBJ2-6; CDR3 DNA: TGTGCCAGCAGTTCCCCAGCGGAGGTGGGGGCCAACGTCCTGACTTTC; CDR3 protein: CASSSPAEVGANVLTF